This is a list of T cell receptor beta chains from one sample in a study of T cell changes during pregnancy in multiple sclerosis. Data came from immunoSEQ multiplex PCR; TCRdb stores just in-frame clones and leaves some out. The sample lists under 70,000 clones; around 92% were seen once. The source was peripheral blood, collected after pregnancy. The origin of the receptors is a female donor in good health, enrolled as a control in a pregnancy study. The CDR3 runs from the conserved cysteine through the conserved F or W. D genes are given only for firm matches. The listing skips clone size in some rows; elsewhere it reads once, few, many or a size class.

J gene,clone size,D gene,V gene,CDR3 DNA,CDR3 protein
TRBJ1-4,once,NA,TRBV5-1,TGCGCCAGCAGCTTGCAGGGTGCAACTAATGAAAAACTGTTTTTT,CASSLQGATNEKLFF
TRBJ2-5,NA,NA,TRBV7-8,TGTGCCAGCAGCTTGTCGAGGCAAGAGACCCAGTACTTC,CASSLSRQETQYF
TRBJ1-1,NA,TRBD1,TRBV6-5,TGTGCCAGCAGTTACGACAGGGGCTCTGAAGCTTTCTTT,CASSYDRGSEAFF
TRBJ2-7,NA,TRBD1,TRBV30,TGTGCCTGGCAGCTCCGGGACAGTTACTACGAGCAGTACTTC,CAWQLRDSYYEQYF
TRBJ2-1,once,NA,TRBV25-1,TGTGCCAGCAGTCTCTACAATGAGCAGTTCTTC,CASSLYNEQFF
TRBJ1-1,NA,NA,TRBV27,TGTGCCAGCAGTCCACAGAGCATGAACACTGAAGCTTTCTTT,CASSPQSMNTEAFF
TRBJ2-6,NA,NA,TRBV9,TGTGCCAGCAGCGTAGTAGGCAGCGCTTCTGGGGCCAACGTCCTGACTTTC,CASSVVGSASGANVLTF
TRBJ2-1,NA,NA,TRBV7-3,TGTGCCAGCAGCTTAAAGGCAGGAATAGCCTACAATGAGCAGTTCTTC,CASSLKAGIAYNEQFF
TRBJ2-2,NA,NA,TRBV7-2,TGTGCCAGCAGATCCGGGACTTACACCGGGGAGCTGTTTTTT,CASRSGTYTGELFF
TRBJ1-2,NA,NA,TRBV7-3,TGTGCCAGCAGCCCCTCAATGTTAGCTAACTATGGCTACACCTTC,CASSPSMLANYGYTF
TRBJ1-1,few,NA,TRBV4-3,TGCGCCAGCAGCCAAGGGGAGGGGGGCCCGAACACTGAAGCTTTCTTT,CASSQGEGGPNTEAFF
TRBJ1-2,NA,NA,TRBV4-3,TGCGCCAGCAGCCAAGAGGACAGAAACTATGGCTACACCTTC,CASSQEDRNYGYTF
TRBJ1-2,NA,NA,TRBV12-5,TGTGCTAGTGCCGCATCAGGCTCGGCTGGCTACACCTTC,CASAASGSAGYTF
TRBJ2-7,once,NA,TRBV19,TGTGCCAGTAGTCCCGACCGTGGTTATGGGGGGAGCTCCTACGAGCAGTACTTC,CASSPDRGYGGSSYEQYF
TRBJ1-2,NA,TRBD1,TRBV13,TGTGCCAGCAGGCCGACGGGACAGAAAGACTATGGCTACACCTTC,CASRPTGQKDYGYTF
TRBJ1-5,NA,TRBD1,TRBV7-9,TGTGCCAGCAGCTTTTTTACCGCGACAGGGGGCCTTAGCAATCAGCCCCAGCATTTT,CASSFFTATGGLSNQPQHF
TRBJ2-7,NA,TRBD2,TRBV7-9,TGTGCCAGCAGCTTGGGACCTAGCGGGGGTAGTGGCGAGCAGTACTTC,CASSLGPSGGSGEQYF
TRBJ1-2,NA,NA,TRBV27,TGTGCCAGCAGTCAAGGGGACTGGGGCTATGGCTACACCTTC,CASSQGDWGYGYTF
TRBJ2-7,NA,NA,TRBV6-5,TGTGCCAGCAGGCTACGGGGGTACTCCTACGAGCAGTACTTC,CASRLRGYSYEQYF
TRBJ1-1,once,NA,TRBV19,TGTGCCAGTAGTATAATACAGGGCAGGGGTAATGAAGCTTTCTTT,CASSIIQGRGNEAFF
TRBJ2-1,NA,TRBD2,TRBV4-3,TGCGCCAGCAGCCAAGAGCCGGCTAGCGGGGGCAGGAATGAGCAGTTCTTC,CASSQEPASGGRNEQFF
TRBJ2-7,NA,TRBD1,TRBV6-5,TGTGCCAGCAGCCCTTCCGGGACAGGGGGTTACGAGCAGTACTTC,CASSPSGTGGYEQYF
TRBJ1-5,NA,NA,TRBV7-9,TGTGCCAGCAGCTTAGGAGATCAGCCCCAGCATTTT,CASSLGDQPQHF
TRBJ2-3,NA,NA,TRBV11-2,TGTGCCAGCAGCTGGACTGCCACAGATACGCAGTATTTT,CASSWTATDTQYF
TRBJ2-7,once,NA,TRBV7-9,TGTGCCAGCAGCTCCACAGGGTCCGGCGAGCAGTACTTC,CASSSTGSGEQYF
TRBJ2-1,NA,TRBD2,TRBV7-2,TGTGCCAGCAGCGTTACTAGCGGGGGTGTCTACAATGAGCAGTTCTTC,CASSVTSGGVYNEQFF
TRBJ2-7,NA,TRBD1,TRBV5-1,TGCGCCAGCAGTTGGGACAGGACCTACGAGCAGTACTTC,CASSWDRTYEQYF
TRBJ2-1,once,TRBD1,TRBV2,TGTGCCAGCAGGGGAAGAACAGGGGGCGAGTACAATGAGCAGTTCTTC,CASRGRTGGEYNEQFF
TRBJ1-1,NA,NA,TRBV19,TGTGCCAGTAGTATCAAACTCGAAGCTTTCTTT,CASSIKLEAFF
TRBJ1-2,NA,NA,TRBV14,TGTGCCAGCAGCAGACACAGTGCCAACTATGGCTACACCTTC,CASSRHSANYGYTF
TRBJ1-4,NA,NA,TRBV6-1,TGTGCCAGCAGTGAACCAGGGCTCGGTGAAAAACTGTTTTTT,CASSEPGLGEKLFF
TRBJ1-1,NA,TRBD1,TRBV9,TGTGCCAGCAGCGTGGACCGGGACAGGACGGGTACTGAAGCTTTCTTT,CASSVDRDRTGTEAFF